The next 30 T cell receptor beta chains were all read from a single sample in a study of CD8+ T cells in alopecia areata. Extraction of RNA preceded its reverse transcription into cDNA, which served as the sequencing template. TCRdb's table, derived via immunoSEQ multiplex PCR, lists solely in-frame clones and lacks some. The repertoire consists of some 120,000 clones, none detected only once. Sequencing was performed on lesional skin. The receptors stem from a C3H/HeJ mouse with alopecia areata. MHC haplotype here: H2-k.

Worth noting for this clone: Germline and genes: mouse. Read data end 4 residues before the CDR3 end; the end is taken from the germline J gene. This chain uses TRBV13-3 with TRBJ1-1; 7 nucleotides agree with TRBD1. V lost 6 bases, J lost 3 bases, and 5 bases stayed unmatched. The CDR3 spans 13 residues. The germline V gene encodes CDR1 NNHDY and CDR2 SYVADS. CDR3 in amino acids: CASTTGTDTEVFF. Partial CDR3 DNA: TGTGCCAGCACTACCGGGACAGACACA.

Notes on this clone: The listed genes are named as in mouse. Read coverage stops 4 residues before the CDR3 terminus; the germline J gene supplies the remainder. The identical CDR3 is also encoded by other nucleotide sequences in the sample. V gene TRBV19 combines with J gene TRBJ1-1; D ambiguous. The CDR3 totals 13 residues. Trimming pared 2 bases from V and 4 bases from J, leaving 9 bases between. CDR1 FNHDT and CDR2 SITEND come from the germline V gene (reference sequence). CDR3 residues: CASSIRAATEVFF. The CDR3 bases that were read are TGTGCCAGCAGTATCCGCGCAGCCACA.

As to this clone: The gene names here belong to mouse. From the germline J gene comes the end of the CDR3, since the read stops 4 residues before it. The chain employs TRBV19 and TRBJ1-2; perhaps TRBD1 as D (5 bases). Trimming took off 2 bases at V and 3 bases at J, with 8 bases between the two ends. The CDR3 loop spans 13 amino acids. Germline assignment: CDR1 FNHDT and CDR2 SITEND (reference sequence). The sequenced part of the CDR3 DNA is TGTGCCAGCAGTATCCAGGGCTACTCC. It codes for CASSIQGYS. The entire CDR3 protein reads CASSIQGYSDYTF.

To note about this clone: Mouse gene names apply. CDR3 bases read: TGTGCCAGCACTGCAGACTGGGATAACTATGCT. Translation gives CASTADWDNYA. The full CDR3 protein reads CASTADWDNYAEQFF. The rearrangement joins TRBV19 to TRBJ2-1; 7 bases line up with TRBD2. With the read ending 4 residues before the CDR3 end, the germline J gene is used to fill in that end. CDR1 is FNHDT and CDR2 is SITEND in the germline V gene (reference sequence). V was clipped by 6 bases and J by 0 bases; unmatched bases: 6. The CDR3 has 15 amino acids.

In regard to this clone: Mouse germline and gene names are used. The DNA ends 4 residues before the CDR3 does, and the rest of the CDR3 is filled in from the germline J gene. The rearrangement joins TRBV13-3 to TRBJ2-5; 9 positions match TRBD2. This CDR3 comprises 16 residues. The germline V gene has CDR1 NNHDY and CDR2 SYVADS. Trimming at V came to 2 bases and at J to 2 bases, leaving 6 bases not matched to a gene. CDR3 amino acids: CASSEEPGLGQDTQYF. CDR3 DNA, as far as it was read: TGTGCCAGCAGTGAAGAACCGGGACTGGGCCAAGAC. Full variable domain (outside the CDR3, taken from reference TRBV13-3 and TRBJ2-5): EAAVTQSPRSKVAVTGGKVTLSCHQTNNHDYMYWYRQDTGHGLRLIHYSYVADSTEKGDIPDGYKASRPSQENFSLILELASLSQTAVYFCASSEEPGLGQDTQYFGPGTRLLVL.

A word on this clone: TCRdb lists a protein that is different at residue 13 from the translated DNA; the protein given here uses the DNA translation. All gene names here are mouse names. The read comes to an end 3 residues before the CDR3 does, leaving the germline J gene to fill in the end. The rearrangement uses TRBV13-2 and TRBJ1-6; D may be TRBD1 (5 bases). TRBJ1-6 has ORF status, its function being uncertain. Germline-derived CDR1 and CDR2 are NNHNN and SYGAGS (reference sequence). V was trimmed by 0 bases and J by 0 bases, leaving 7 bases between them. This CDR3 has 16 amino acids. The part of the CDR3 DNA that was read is TGTGCCAGCGGTGATGCCAGGGTTTCCTATAATTCGCCC. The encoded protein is CASGDARVSYNSP. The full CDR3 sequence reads CASGDARVSYNSPLYF.

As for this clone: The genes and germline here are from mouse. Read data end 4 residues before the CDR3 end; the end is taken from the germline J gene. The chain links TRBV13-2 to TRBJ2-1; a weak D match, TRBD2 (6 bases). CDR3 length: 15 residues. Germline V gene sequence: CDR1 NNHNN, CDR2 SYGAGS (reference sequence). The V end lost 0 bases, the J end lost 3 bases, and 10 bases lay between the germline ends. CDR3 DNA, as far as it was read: TGTGCCAGCGGTGATGCAGGTGGGGGCTATGCT. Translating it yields CASGDAGGGYA. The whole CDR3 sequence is CASGDAGGGYAEQFF.

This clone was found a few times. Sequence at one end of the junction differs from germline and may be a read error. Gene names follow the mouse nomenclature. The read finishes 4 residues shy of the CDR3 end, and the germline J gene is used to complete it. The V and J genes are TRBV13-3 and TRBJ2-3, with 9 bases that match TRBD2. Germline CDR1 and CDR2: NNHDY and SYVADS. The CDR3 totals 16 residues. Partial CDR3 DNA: TGTGGCAGCAGTCGACTGGGGGAGGATAGTGCAGAA. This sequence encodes CGSSRLGEDSAE. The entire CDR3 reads CGSSRLGEDSAETLYF.

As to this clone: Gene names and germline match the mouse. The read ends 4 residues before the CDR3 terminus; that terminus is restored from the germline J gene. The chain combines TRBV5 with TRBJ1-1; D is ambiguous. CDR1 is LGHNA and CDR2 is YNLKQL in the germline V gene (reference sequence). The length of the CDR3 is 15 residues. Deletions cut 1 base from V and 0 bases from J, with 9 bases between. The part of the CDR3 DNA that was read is TGTGCCAGCAGCCAAGTTTGGGGTGCAAACACA. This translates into CASSQVWGANT. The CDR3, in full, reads CASSQVWGANTEVFF.

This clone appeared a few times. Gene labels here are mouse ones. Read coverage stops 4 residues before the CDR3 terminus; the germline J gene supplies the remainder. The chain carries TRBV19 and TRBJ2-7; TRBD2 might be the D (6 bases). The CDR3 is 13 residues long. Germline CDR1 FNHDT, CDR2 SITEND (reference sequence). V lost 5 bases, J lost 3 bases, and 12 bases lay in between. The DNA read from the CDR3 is TGTGCCAGCAGCCCGGATGGGGGCTAT. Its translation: CASSPDGGY. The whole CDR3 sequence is CASSPDGGYEQYF.

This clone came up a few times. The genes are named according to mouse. CDR3 DNA (partial): TGTGCCAGCAGTGTGGAGGGACAGGGGGCGCGAAACTCC. This encodes CASSVEGQGARNS. Given in full, the CDR3 is CASSVEGQGARNSDYTF. The chain uses TRBV13-3 and TRBJ1-2; TRBD1 agrees at 12 bases. Sequencing ends 4 residues short of the CDR3 end; the germline J gene provides the rest. The CDR3 has 17 residues. The V and J ends lost 3 bases and 1 base, in that order; junction bases with no gene match: 7. Per the germline V gene, CDR1 is NNHDY and CDR2 is SYVADS.

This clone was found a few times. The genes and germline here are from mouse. The covered CDR3 bases are TGCACCTGCAGCGCCGACAGGCCCGGG. It encodes CTCSADRPG. The full-length CDR3 reads as CTCSADRPGQLYF. V is TRBV1 and J is TRBJ2-2, with D possibly TRBD1 on 6 matching bases. The DNA ends 4 residues before the CDR3 does, and the rest of the CDR3 is filled in from the germline J gene. Between the trimmed V and J ends, which lost 6 bases and 6 bases, there was a span of 11 bases. The germline V gene has CDR1 NSQYPW and CDR2 LRSPGD (reference sequence). The CDR3 is 13 residues long.

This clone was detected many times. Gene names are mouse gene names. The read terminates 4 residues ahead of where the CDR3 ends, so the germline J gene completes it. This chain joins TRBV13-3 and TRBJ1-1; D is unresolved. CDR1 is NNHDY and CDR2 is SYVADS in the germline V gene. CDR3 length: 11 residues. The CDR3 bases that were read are TGTGCCAGCCAGGAGGCAACA. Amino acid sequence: CASQEAT. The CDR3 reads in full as CASQEATEVFF.

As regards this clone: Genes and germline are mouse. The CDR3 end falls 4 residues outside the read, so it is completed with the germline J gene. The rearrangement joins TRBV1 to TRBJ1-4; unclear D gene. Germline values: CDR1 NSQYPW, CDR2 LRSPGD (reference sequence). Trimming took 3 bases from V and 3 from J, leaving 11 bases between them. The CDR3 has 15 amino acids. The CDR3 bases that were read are TGCACCTGCAGTGCCAGGTGGGGAACCAACGAA. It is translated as CTCSARWGTNE. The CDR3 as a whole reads CTCSARWGTNERLFF.

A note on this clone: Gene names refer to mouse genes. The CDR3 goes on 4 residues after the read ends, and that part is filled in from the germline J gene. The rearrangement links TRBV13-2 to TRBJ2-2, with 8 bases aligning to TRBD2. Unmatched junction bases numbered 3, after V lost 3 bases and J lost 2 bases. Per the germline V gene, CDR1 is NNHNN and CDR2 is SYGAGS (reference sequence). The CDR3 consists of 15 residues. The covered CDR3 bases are TGTGCCAGCGGTGTGGGACTGGAGAACACCGGG. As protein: CASGVGLENTG. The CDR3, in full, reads CASGVGLENTGQLYF.

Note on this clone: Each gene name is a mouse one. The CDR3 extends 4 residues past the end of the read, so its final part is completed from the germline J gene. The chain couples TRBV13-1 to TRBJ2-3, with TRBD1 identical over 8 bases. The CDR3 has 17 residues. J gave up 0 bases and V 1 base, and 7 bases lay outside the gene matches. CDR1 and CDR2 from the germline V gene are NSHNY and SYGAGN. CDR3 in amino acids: CASSDLRGPTSAETLYF. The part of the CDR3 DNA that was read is TGTGCCAGCAGTGATCTCAGGGGGCCCACTAGTGCAGAA.

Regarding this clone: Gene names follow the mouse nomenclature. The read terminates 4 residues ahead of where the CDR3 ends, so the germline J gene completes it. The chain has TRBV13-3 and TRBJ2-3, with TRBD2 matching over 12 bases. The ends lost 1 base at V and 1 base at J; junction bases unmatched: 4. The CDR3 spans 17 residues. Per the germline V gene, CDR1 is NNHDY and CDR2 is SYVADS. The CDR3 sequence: CASSDPGLGGGAETLYF. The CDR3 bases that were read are TGTGCCAGCAGTGATCCGGGACTGGGGGGAGGTGCAGAA.

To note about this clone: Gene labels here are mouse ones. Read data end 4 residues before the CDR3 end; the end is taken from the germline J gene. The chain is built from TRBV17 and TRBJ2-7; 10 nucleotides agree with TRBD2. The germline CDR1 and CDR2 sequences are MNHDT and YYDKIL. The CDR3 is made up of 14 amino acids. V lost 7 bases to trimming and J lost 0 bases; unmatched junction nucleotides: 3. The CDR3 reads CASTGTGDSYEQYF. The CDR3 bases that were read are TGTGCTAGCACCGGGACTGGGGACTCCTAT.

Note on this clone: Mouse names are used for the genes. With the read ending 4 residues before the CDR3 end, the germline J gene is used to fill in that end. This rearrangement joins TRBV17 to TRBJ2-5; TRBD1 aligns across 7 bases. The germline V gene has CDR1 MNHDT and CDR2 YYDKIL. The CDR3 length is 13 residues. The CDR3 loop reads CASTDRVGDTQYF. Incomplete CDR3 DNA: TGTGCTAGCACCGACAGGGTGGGAGAC.

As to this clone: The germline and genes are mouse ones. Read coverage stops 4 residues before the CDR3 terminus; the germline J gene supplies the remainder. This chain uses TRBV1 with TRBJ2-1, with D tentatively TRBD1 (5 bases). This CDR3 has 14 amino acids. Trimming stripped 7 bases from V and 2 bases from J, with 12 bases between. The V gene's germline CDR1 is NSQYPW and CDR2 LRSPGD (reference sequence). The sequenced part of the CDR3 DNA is TGCACCTGCACTCCAGGGTGGGACTATGCT. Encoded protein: CTCTPGWDYA. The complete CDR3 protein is CTCTPGWDYAEQFF.

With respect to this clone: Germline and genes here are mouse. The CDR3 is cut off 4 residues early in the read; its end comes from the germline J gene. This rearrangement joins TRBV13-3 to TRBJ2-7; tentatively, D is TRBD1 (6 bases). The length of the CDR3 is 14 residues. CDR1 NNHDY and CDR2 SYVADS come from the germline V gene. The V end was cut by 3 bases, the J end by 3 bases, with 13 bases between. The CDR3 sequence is CASSGTGQNYEQYF. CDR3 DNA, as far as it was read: TGTGCCAGCAGTGGGACGGGACAAAACTAT.

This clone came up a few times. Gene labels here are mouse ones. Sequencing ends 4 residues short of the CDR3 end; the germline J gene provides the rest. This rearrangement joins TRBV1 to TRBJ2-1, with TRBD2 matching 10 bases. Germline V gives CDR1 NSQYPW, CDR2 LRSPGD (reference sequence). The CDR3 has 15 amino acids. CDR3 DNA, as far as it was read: TGCACCTGCAGTGCAGATGGCTGGGGGGGCGCT. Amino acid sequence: CTCSADGWGGA. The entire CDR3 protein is CTCSADGWGGAEQFF.

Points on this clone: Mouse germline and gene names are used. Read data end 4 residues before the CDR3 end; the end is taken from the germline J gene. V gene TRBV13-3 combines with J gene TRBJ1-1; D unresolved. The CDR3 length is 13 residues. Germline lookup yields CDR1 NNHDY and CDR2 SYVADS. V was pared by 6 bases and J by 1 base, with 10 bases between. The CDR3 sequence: CASKAEGNTEVFF. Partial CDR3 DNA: TGTGCCAGCAAGGCGGAAGGGAACACA.

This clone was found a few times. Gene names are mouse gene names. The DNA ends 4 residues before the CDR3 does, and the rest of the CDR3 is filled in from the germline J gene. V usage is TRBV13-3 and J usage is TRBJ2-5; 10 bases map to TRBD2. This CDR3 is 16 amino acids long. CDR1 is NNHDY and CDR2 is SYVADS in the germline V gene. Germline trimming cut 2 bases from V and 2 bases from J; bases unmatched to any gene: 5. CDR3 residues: CASSDWGGAGQDTQYF. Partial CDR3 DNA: TGTGCCAGCAGTGACTGGGGGGGCGCTGGCCAAGAC. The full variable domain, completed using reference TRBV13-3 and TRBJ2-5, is EAAVTQSPRSKVAVTGGKVTLSCHQTNNHDYMYWYRQDTGHGLRLIHYSYVADSTEKGDIPDGYKASRPSQENFSLILELASLSQTAVYFCASSDWGGAGQDTQYFGPGTRLLVL.

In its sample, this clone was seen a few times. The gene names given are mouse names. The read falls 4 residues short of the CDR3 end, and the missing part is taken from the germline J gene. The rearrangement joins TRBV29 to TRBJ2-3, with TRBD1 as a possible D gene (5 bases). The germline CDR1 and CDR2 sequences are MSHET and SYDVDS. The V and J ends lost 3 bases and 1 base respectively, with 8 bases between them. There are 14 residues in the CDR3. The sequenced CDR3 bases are TGTGCTAGCAGTTTTTTACAGGGTGCAGAA. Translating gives CASSFLQGAE. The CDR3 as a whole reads CASSFLQGAETLYF.

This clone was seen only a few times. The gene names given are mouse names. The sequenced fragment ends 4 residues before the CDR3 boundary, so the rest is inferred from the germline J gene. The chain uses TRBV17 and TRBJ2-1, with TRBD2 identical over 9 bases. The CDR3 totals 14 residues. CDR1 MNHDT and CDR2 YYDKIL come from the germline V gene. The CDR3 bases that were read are TGTGCTAGCAGTGCGGTTGGGGGGGCCGCT. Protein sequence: CASSAVGGAA. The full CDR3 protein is CASSAVGGAAEQFF.

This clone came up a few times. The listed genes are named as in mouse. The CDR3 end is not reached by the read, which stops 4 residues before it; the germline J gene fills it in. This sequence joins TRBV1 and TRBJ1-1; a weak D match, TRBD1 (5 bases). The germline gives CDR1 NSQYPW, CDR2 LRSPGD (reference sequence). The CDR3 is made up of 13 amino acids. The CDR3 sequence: CTCRAGTGVEVFF. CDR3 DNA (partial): TGCACCTGCAGGGCTGGGACTGGGGTA.

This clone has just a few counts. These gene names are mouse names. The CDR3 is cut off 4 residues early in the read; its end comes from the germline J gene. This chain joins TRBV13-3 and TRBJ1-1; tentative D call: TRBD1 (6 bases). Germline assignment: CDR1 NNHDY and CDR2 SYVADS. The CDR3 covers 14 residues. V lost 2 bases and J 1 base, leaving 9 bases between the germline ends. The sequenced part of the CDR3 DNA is TGTGCCAGCAGTGAACAGGGTGGGAACACA. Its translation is CASSEQGGNT. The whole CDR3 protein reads CASSEQGGNTEVFF.

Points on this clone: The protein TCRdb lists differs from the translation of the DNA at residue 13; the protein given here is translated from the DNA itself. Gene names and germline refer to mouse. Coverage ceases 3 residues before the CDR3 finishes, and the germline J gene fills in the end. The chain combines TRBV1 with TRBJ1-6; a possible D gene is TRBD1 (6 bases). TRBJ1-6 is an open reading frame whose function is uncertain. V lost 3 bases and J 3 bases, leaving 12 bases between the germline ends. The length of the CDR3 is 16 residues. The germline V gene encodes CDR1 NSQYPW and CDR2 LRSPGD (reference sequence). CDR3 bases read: TGCACCTGCAGTGCCCCTTTCAGGGGCTATAATTCGCCC. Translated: CTCSAPFRGYNSP. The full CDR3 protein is CTCSAPFRGYNSPLYF.

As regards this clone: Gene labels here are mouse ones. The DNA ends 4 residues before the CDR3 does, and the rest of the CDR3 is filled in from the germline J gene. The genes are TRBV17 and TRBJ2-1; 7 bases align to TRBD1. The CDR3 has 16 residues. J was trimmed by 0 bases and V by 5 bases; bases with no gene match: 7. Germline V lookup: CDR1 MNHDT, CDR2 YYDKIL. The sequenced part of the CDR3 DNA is TGTGCTAGCAGTGTACAGGGGCCCTTTAACTATGCT. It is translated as CASSVQGPFNYA. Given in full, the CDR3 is CASSVQGPFNYAEQFF.